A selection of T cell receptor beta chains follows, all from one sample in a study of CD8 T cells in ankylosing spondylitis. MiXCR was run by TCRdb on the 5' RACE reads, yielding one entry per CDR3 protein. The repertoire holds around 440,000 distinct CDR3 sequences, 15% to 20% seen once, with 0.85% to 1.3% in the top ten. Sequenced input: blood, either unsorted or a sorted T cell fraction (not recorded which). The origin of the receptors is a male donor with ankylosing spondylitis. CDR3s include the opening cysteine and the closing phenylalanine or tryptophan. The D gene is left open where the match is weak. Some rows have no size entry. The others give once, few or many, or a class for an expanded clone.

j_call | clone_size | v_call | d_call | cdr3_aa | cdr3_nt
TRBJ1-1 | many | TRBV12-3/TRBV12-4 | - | CASSIQGNTEAFF | TGTGCCAGCAGTATCCAAGGGAACACTGAAGCTTTCTTT
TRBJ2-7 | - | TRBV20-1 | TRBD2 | CSARGGSSAWHEQYF | TGCAGTGCTAGGGGGGGGTCGTCAGCCTGGCACGAGCAGTACTTC
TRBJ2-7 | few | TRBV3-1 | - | CASSGRVSETYEQYF | TGTGCCAGCAGCGGAAGGGTGTCGGAGACCTACGAGCAGTACTTC
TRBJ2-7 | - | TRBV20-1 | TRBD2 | CSAQPGLAGGPWPYF | TGCAGTGCTCAACCGGGACTAGCGGGGGGGCCGTGGCCGTACTTC
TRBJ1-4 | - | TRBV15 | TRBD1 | CATSPQGTNEKLFF | TGTGCCACCAGCCCACAGGGGACTAATGAAAAACTGTTTTTT
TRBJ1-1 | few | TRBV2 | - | CASSYQNEAFF | TGTGCCAGCAGCTACCAAAATGAAGCTTTCTTT
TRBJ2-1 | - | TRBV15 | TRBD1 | CATSRAGTGGYNEQFF | TGTGCCACCAGCAGAGCCGGGACAGGGGGCTACAATGAGCAGTTCTTC
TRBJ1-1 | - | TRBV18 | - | CASSPRWVEANTEAFF | TGTGCCAGCTCACCACGCTGGGTTGAGGCGAACACTGAAGCTTTCTTT
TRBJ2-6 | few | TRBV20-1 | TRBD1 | CSAGGAGLGANVLTF | TGCAGTGCAGGGGGCGCGGGTTTAGGGGCCAACGTCCTGACTTTC
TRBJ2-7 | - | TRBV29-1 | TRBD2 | CSVGPRTSGYEQYF | TGCAGCGTTGGCCCCCGGACTAGCGGCTACGAGCAGTACTTC
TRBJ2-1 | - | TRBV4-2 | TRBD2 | CASSQLSAGVYNEQFF | TGTGCCAGCAGCCAATTATCGGCGGGAGTCTACAATGAGCAGTTCTTC
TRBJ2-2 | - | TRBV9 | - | CASSERKGKNTGELFF | TGTGCCAGCAGCGAACGAAAGGGTAAAAACACCGGGGAGCTGTTTTTT
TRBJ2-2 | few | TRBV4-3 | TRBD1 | CASSQKAGTVNTGELFF | TGCGCCAGCAGCCAAAAAGCCGGGACAGTAAACACCGGGGAGCTGTTTTTT
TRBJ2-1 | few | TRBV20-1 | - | CSARTGAVNEQFF | TGCAGTGCTAGAACGGGAGCGGTAAATGAGCAGTTCTTC
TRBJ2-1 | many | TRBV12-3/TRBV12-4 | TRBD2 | CASSSLAGRNNEQFF | TGTGCCAGCAGTTCCCTAGCGGGTCGTAACAATGAGCAGTTCTTC
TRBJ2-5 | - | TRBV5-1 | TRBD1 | CASSLEGQGGGETQYF | TGCGCCAGCAGCTTGGAGGGACAGGGAGGGGGAGAGACCCAGTACTTC
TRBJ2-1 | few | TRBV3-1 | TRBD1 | CASSKQQGPNEQFF | TGTGCCAGCAGCAAACAACAGGGGCCAAATGAGCAGTTCTTC
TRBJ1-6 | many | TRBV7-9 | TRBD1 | CASSRAGQGYSPLHF | TGTGCCAGCAGCCGAGCAGGACAGGGGTATTCACCCCTCCACTTT